Shown below are 18 T cell receptor beta chains from a single sample sequenced in a study of blood T cell repertoires in COVID-19. The protocol was immunoSEQ multiplex PCR, while the TCRdb copy is restricted to in-frame clones and leaves out a portion. Found here are some 390,000 clones, roughly nine tenths of them singletons; the top ten hold about 1.7%. Sample: PBMCs or T cells enriched from blood (not recorded which). These receptors were collected from a woman aged 25 to 45 who had recovered from COVID-19.

This clone was counted a few times. This chain links TRBV28 with TRBJ1-4, with D possibly being TRBD1 (6 bases). CDR1 is MDHEN and CDR2 is SYDVKM in the germline V gene. V was pared by 7 bases and J by 5 bases, with 14 bases between. This CDR3 spans 14 amino acids. CDR3 nucleotide sequence: TGTGCCAGCAACCGAGGGACAAGAAATGAAAAACTGTTTTTT. Protein: CASNRGTRNEKLFF.

The rearrangement joins TRBV27 to TRBJ1-5; the D gene is possibly TRBD1 (5 bases). Germline assignment: CDR1 MNHEY and CDR2 SMNVEV (reference sequence). The CDR3 sequence is 14 residues long. Deletions cut 3 bases from V and 5 bases from J, with 11 bases between. Written as DNA, the CDR3 is TGTGCCAGCAGTTTCCAGGGTGGGGATCAGCCCCAGCATTTT. Translated: CASSFQGGDQPQHF.

The chain recombines TRBV5-1 with TRBJ2-7; D may be TRBD2 (6 bases). Trimming took off 5 bases at V and 0 bases at J, with 9 bases between the two ends. The CDR3 totals 13 residues. Germline-derived CDR1 and CDR2 are SGHRS and YFSETQ. CDR3 amino acids: CASSRDFSYEQYF. CDR3 in DNA: TGCGCCAGCAGTCGGGACTTCTCCTACGAGCAGTACTTC.

J is TRBJ2-7 and V is TRBV13; the match to TRBD2 covers 8 bases. This CDR3 is 16 amino acids long. CDR1 and CDR2 from the germline V gene are PRHDT and FYEKMQ (reference sequence). V shed 4 bases and J 0 bases; nucleotides not matched to a gene: 8. CDR3 region: CASSSLAVKSSYEQYF. The DNA of the CDR3 is TGTGCCAGCAGCTCACTAGCGGTAAAGAGCTCCTACGAGCAGTACTTC.

This sequence joins TRBV3-1 (or the pseudogene TRBV3-2) and TRBJ1-4; D remains unclear. V gave up 4 bases and J gave up 5 bases, with 14 bases separating them. This CDR3 contains 15 residues. Per germline, CDR1 LGHDT and CDR2 YNNKEL (reference sequence). The CDR3 spells CASSPSGGYNEKLFF. CDR3 nucleotide sequence: TGTGCCAGCAGCCCTTCAGGCGGGTACAATGAAAAACTGTTTTTT.

The chain links TRBV4-1 to TRBJ1-2; D is unresolved. V dropped 0 bases and J dropped 4 bases, with 12 bases sitting between them. Germline CDR1 MGHRA, CDR2 YSYEKL. This CDR3 contains 15 residues. CDR3 in amino acids: CASSQDDTNVYGYTF. CDR3 DNA: TGCGCCAGCAGCCAAGATGATACAAACGTCTATGGCTACACCTTC.

The rearrangement uses TRBV30 and TRBJ1-1; a weak D match, TRBD1 (5 bases). V was pared by 2 bases and J by 1 base, with 11 bases between. The V gene's germline CDR1 is GTSNPN and CDR2 SVGIG (reference sequence). The CDR3 consists of 14 residues. Here the CDR3 reads CAWSPITGNTEAFF. DNA for the CDR3: TGTGCCTGGAGTCCTATAACAGGGAACACTGAAGCTTTCTTT.

In its sample, this clone was seen once. At one end the junction does not follow the germline gene, possibly because of a read error. The genes are TRBV7-9 and TRBJ1-4; D perhaps matches TRBD1 (6 bases). In germline, CDR1 is SEHNR, CDR2 FQNEAQ (reference sequence). The CDR3 is 15 residues long. CDR3 sequence: CASSLGTATHEKLFF. Here the CDR3 DNA reads TGTGCCAGCAGCTTAGGGACAGCAACTCATGAAAAACTGTTTTTT.

The V and J genes are TRBV29-1 and TRBJ2-2, with 9 bases identical to TRBD2. The CDR3 covers 18 residues. V was clipped by 2 bases and J by 8 bases; unmatched bases: 18. Germline V gene lookup returns CDR1 SQVTM and CDR2 ANQGSEA. The CDR3 loop reads CSVELSTGSGRLAGELFF. In DNA, the CDR3 is TGCAGCGTTGAACTCTCCACGGGGAGCGGGAGGTTAGCGGGGGAGCTGTTTTTT.

The V and J genes are TRBV18 and TRBJ1-2; 8 positions match TRBD1. CDR1 and CDR2 (germline): KGHSH, LQKENI. Unmatched junction bases numbered 11, after V lost 3 bases and J lost 5 bases. The CDR3 has 16 residues. The chain's CDR3 is CASSPVGQGVNYGYTF. The CDR3 DNA reads as TGTGCCAGCTCACCTGTAGGACAGGGAGTAAATTATGGCTACACCTTC.

This clone was found a few times. The chain carries TRBV19 and TRBJ1-2, with a tentative D call TRBD1 (5 bases). The CDR3 runs to 16 residues. V was pared by 6 bases and J by 4 bases, with 21 bases between. The germline gives CDR1 LNHDA, CDR2 SQIVND (reference sequence). The CDR3 protein is CASSLRGDSSLYGYTF. Written as DNA, the CDR3 is TGTGCCAGTAGCCTCCGGGGGGATTCAAGCCTCTATGGCTACACCTTC. Supplemented by reference TRBV19 and TRBJ1-2, the full variable domain reads DGGITQSPKYLFRKEGQNVTLSCEQNLNHDAMYWYRQDPGQGLRLIYYSQIVNDFQKGDIAEGYSVSREKKESFPLTVTSAQKNPTAFYLCASSLRGDSSLYGYTFGSGTRLTVV.

In its sample, this clone was seen once. The J gene is TRBJ2-1, the V gene TRBV20-1; 7 bases map to TRBD1. Germline V gives CDR1 DFQATT, CDR2 SNEGSKA (reference sequence). The CDR3 runs 11 residues. Unmatched junction bases numbered 5, after V lost 5 bases and J lost 10 bases. CDR3 in amino acids: CSAWTGYEQFF. DNA of the CDR3: TGCAGTGCTTGGACAGGTTACGAGCAGTTCTTC.

CDR3 sequence reads: CASSGETGAHGYTF. The CDR3 DNA sequence: TGTGCCAGCAGCGGGGAGACAGGGGCTCATGGCTACACCTTC. The genes are TRBV9 and TRBJ1-2; 8 nucleotides align to TRBD1. The CDR3 is 14 amino acids. The trim removed 3 bases at V and 6 bases at J, leaving 7 bases unmatched. The germline gives CDR1 SGDLS, CDR2 YYNGEE.

This clone appeared a few times. The chain carries TRBV3-1 (or the pseudogene TRBV3-2) and TRBJ2-7; D uncertain. Between the trimmed V and J ends, which lost 0 bases and 7 bases, there was a span of 19 bases. Germline-derived CDR1 and CDR2 are LGHDT and YNNKEL (reference sequence). The CDR3 has 16 amino acids. CDR3 in amino acids: CASSQDLGYYVGEQYF. In DNA, the CDR3 is TGTGCCAGCAGCCAAGATCTAGGCTACTACGTTGGAGAGCAGTACTTC.

The chain has TRBV28 and TRBJ1-1; possible D gene TRBD1, 6 bases. This CDR3 has 15 amino acids. Germline CDR1 reads MDHEN; CDR2 reads SYDVKM. V gave up 5 bases and J gave up 1 base, with 14 bases separating them. The CDR3 region is CASSRNTGQNTEAFF. CDR3 bases: TGTGCCAGCAGTAGGAACACGGGACAGAACACTGAAGCTTTCTTT. Full variable domain (remainder filled in from reference TRBV28 and TRBJ1-1): DVKVTQSSRYLVKRTGEKVFLECVQDMDHENMFWYRQDPGLGLRLIYFSYDVKMKEKGDIPEGYSVSREKKERFSLILESASTNQTSMYLCASSRNTGQNTEAFFGQGTRLTVV.

This clone is a singleton in its sample. The conserved closing phenylalanine or tryptophan is absent in this CDR3, likely reflecting a read error. The DNA is omitted, as the CDR3 cannot be located on it reliably, and the CDR3 follows TCRdb's listing. The chain uses TRBV6-4 and TRBJ1-2. The germline CDR1 and CDR2 sequences are MRHNA and SNTAGT. The CDR3 is 8 amino acids long, termini counted. The CDR3: CASSENFL.

V is TRBV4-2 and J is TRBJ1-2; 8 bases match TRBD1. Per the germline V gene, CDR1 is LGHNA and CDR2 is YNFKEQ. The CDR3 contains 13 residues. V lost 4 bases, J lost 4 bases, and 2 bases stayed unmatched. The CDR3 nucleotides are TGTGCCAGCAGCCCGGACAGGGCCTATGGCTACACCTTC. Its protein product is CASSPDRAYGYTF.

Only one count was recorded for this clone. The chain uses TRBV11-3 and TRBJ2-5, with 14 bases aligning to TRBD2. This CDR3 spans 17 amino acids. The germline V gene has CDR1 SGHNT and CDR2 YENEEA. Trimming cost V 1 base and J 2 bases; bases outside gene matches: 3. This chain's CDR3 is CASSLAGLAGAQETQYF. The CDR3 DNA reads as TGTGCCAGCAGCTTAGCGGGACTAGCGGGGGCTCAAGAGACCCAGTACTTC.